The rows below give T cell receptor beta chains drawn from one sample of a study of cytomegalovirus exposure and HLA in healthy donors. TCRdb keeps only in-frame clones here, not all; method: immunoSEQ multiplex PCR. Of around 100,000 clones in the sample, more than 65% were seen once. Sequencing was done on a sample of PBMCs. The source is a woman younger than 45 in good health and CMV-seronegative. Both conserved end residues are part of each CDR3. D genes are given only for firm matches. Where a row states a size, it is once, few, many or the class of an expanded clone; other rows omit it.

d_call j_call clone_size v_call cdr3_nt cdr3_aa
TRBD2 TRBJ2-7 . TRBV10-3 TGTGCCATCAGTGGTCGGAGTGGGACTAGATACGAGCAGTACTTC CAISGRSGTRYEQYF
. TRBJ1-2 . TRBV27 TGTGCCAGCAGTTCCGTCCCCTATGGCTACACCTTC CASSSVPYGYTF
. TRBJ1-2 few TRBV10-3 TGTGCCATCAGTGTGGTGCAGATTAACTATGGCTACACCTTC CAISVVQINYGYTF
. TRBJ1-5 . TRBV7-8 TGTGCCAGCTCCCTCACCTCAGGTGGCAATCAGCCCCAGCATTTT CASSLTSGGNQPQHF
. TRBJ1-2 . TRBV5-6 TGTGCCAGCAGCTTTTCCGACAGACCAAACTATGGCTACACCTTC CASSFSDRPNYGYTF
. TRBJ1-1 once TRBV7-8 TGTGCCAGCAGCGTAGGGGGGGTCCCTGAAGCTTTCTTT CASSVGGVPEAFF
. TRBJ1-1 few TRBV25-1 TGTGCCAGCAGTGACGGGACGGGAGAGAGCACTGAAGCTTTCTTT CASSDGTGESTEAFF
TRBD2 TRBJ2-3 . TRBV9 TGTGCCAGCAGCGTAGTGAGCGGGAGAACGGATACGCAGTATTTT CASSVVSGRTDTQYF
TRBD1 TRBJ1-4 . TRBV30 TGTGCCTGGAGTGTAGCTAGGGACAGTATTAGTGAAAAACTGTTTTTT CAWSVARDSISEKLFF
TRBD1 TRBJ1-3 few TRBV6-5 TGTGCCAGCAGTTTATCCAGGGGGCTGGCTGGAAACACCATATATTTT CASSLSRGLAGNTIYF
TRBD1 TRBJ1-2 . TRBV9 TGTGCCAGCAGCGCCGCAGTAGTAGTAAGGACAGGGGTTGACTATGGCTACACCTTC CASSAAVVVRTGVDYGYTF
. TRBJ1-6 . TRBV30 TGTGCCTGGAGACTCGACAGATCCCCAAATAATTCACCCCTCCACTTT CAWRLDRSPNNSPLHF
. TRBJ1-2 . TRBV6-6 TGTGCCAGCAGTTACTCGCTGCGCTATGGCTACACCTTC CASSYSLRYGYTF
TRBD1 TRBJ2-7 . TRBV4-2 TGTGCCAGCAGCCAAAAGATTTGGGGACAGGGGTCCCACGAGCAGTACTTC CASSQKIWGQGSHEQYF
TRBD2 TRBJ2-1 . TRBV2 TGTGCCAGCGAGCGGGGGGCCTATAGCTCCTACAATGAGCAGTTCTTC CASERGAYSSYNEQFF
. TRBJ1-5 . TRBV4-3 TGCGCCAGCAGCCAAGAATTTGGCCAATATAGCAATCAGCCCCAGCATTTT CASSQEFGQYSNQPQHF
. TRBJ1-1 . TRBV18 TGTGCCAGCTCAGCAACAGGGGAAGCTTTCTTT CASSATGEAFF
TRBD2 TRBJ2-5 few TRBV18 TGTGCCAGCTCACCATCAGTGCTAGCGGGAGGCGAGACCCAGTACTTC CASSPSVLAGGETQYF
. TRBJ2-2 few TRBV2 TGTGCCAGCAGTTCTTACACCGGGGAGCTGTTTTTT CASSSYTGELFF
. TRBJ2-3 . TRBV30 TGTGCCTGGAGTCGGACAGACACAGATACGCAGTATTTT CAWSRTDTDTQYF
. TRBJ1-3 . TRBV29-1 TGCAGCGTACGCTGGGGGGAAAACACCATATATTTT CSVRWGENTIYF
TRBD1 TRBJ1-1 few TRBV30 TGTGCCTGGGGGGGACAGACGAACACTGAAGCTTTCTTT CAWGGQTNTEAFF
TRBD2 TRBJ2-7 . TRBV10-3 TGTGCCATCAGACCCTCTAGCGGAGACAGCTCCTACGAGCAGTACTTC CAIRPSSGDSSYEQYF
TRBD2 TRBJ2-3 once TRBV6-4 TGTGCCAGTCGAACTAGCGGGGAGCCCGCGGATACGCAGTATTTT CASRTSGEPADTQYF
. TRBJ2-3 . TRBV9 TGTGCCAGCAGCGTGAGGGCGGGCCCAGATACGCAGTATTTT CASSVRAGPDTQYF
. TRBJ2-1 . TRBV2 TGTGCCAGCAGACAGGGCTATGAGCAGTTCTTC CASRQGYEQFF
. TRBJ1-4 . TRBV7-9 TGTGCCAGCAGCTTAGAAGGGGGGGATGAAAAACTGTTTTTT CASSLEGGDEKLFF
. TRBJ2-3 . TRBV2 TGTGCCAGCCGCAGGGATCCAACAGATACGCAGTATTTT CASRRDPTDTQYF
TRBD2 TRBJ2-7 once TRBV27 TGTGCCAGCAGTAGACTAGCGAATTCCTACGAGCAGTACTTC CASSRLANSYEQYF
TRBD1 TRBJ1-3 . TRBV4-3 TGCGCCAGCAGCCAATCCCCTAACAGGGGGCTTAGGGGAAACACCATATATTTT CASSQSPNRGLRGNTIYF
. TRBJ1-1 . TRBV5-6 TGTGCCAGCACCCTGTCGCCCTCAGGTGACACTGAAGCTTTCTTT CASTLSPSGDTEAFF
. TRBJ2-2 once TRBV18 TGTGCCAGCTCAGGGGCATCCGGGGAGCTGTTTTTT CASSGASGELFF
. TRBJ2-7 . TRBV13 TGTGCCAGCAGCTTAGCCCGGGCCTACGAGCAGTACTTC CASSLARAYEQYF
TRBD1 TRBJ2-1 . TRBV9 TGTGCCAGCAGCGTTTCTCCACAGGGGATATACAATGAGCAGTTCTTC CASSVSPQGIYNEQFF
TRBD1 TRBJ1-2 few TRBV7-2 TGTGCCAGCAGCTTCGGGACAGGGAGCAGTAACTATGGCTACACCTTC CASSFGTGSSNYGYTF
TRBD1 TRBJ1-2 . TRBV29-1 TGCAGCGCACTTCAGGGGGCTAACTATGGCTACACCTTC CSALQGANYGYTF
TRBD1 TRBJ2-5 . TRBV5-1 TGCGCCAGCAGCTACGGGACAGCCAGCCAAGAGACCCAGTACTTC CASSYGTASQETQYF
TRBD1 TRBJ1-4 . TRBV2 TGTGCCAGCAGTGATCGTCGAGGGGGCATAAATGAAAAACTGTTTTTT CASSDRRGGINEKLFF
TRBD1 TRBJ1-4 . TRBV7-9 TGTGCCAGCAGCGCCGACAGGGGTGAAAAACTGTTTTTT CASSADRGEKLFF